This T cell receptor beta chain was captured in a study of T cell responses to AZD1222 COVID-19 vaccine (dated by TCRdb to the early 2020s). Describing the broader study: Because spike-specific TCR depth and breadth did not differ between the two schedules, AZD1222 recipients who got a second dose at roughly 4 weeks were pooled with those who got a second dose at roughly 12 weeks. Trial participants were enrolled into age subgroups of 18-55, 56-69 and 70-plus years, which contained around 140, 26 and 57 TCR-sequenced participants, respectively. A total of over 230 trial participants underwent TCR sequencing, of whom about 200 had received two doses of AZD1222 and around 26 had received two doses of the MenACWY control vaccine. Study-wide conclusions, independent of this receptor: Because no samples from the day 14 peak response were available, repertoires could be characterized only after the peak T cell response. Nearly half of unique spike-specific TCRs reportedly recognized epitopes outside regions mutated in the B.1.351 and B.1.1.7 variants. A significant rise in spike-specific TCR breadth and depth was observed after two AZD1222 doses relative to day 0 and relative to MenACWY recipients. Conclusions about previously exposed vaccinees are limited, since just a handful of AZD1222 recipients were seropositive for SARS-CoV-2 at baseline. Participants were mostly white British and included more females than males, and it was suggested by the authors that clonal diversity may have been underestimated. The 56-69-year group was small, and its depth increase did not reach significance, likely because of low power. CD4 TCRs associated with the vaccine covered the entire spike protein, and the dominant responses were in regions 160-218 and 743-854.

Details on this clone: No antigen is known for it. Base qualities are not recorded, but no much larger clone differs from it by a single base.

The CDR3 regions of human TCRbeta chains were subjected to immunosequencing. The original methods were these. Repertoire TCRs were checked for matches against a reference library of SARS-CoV-2-specific TCRs that had been generated using the MIRA antigen-specificity platform. Breadth was defined as the fraction of unique TCRs that were SARS-CoV-2-associated. Depth was defined as the fraction of total T cells that were SARS-CoV-2-associated. Each spike-specific TCR was assigned to its reactive spike region and to a CD4 or CD8 class using the MIRA data. Log10-transformed breadth and depth values were compared by one-way ANOVA with Sidak's multiple comparisons tests. What TCRdb holds here is the immuneACCESS table cut down to in-frame rearrangements. Part of the clones is not present; checked against another copy, under half of the missing clones reflect an unresolved V gene, and the others are unexplained. That table is the source of V, J and clone size, and D and trimming were worked out from the DNA. This sample holds 130,000 or so clones; just over 90% were observed only once. Less than 9% of the sample is taken by the ten largest.

At the junction V is shortened by 6 bases and J by 7 bases; bases outside the gene matches: 9. The CDR3 spans 13 residues, from the cysteine through the phenylalanine. This entry keeps only the CDR3 DNA: 39 bases, framed from base 1. The time point label for this specimen denotes: baseline before first vaccination. Vaccinee samples came from UK trials COV001 and COV002, including a single-blind randomized controlled phase 2/3 trial of AZD1222 (ChAdOx1 nCoV-19) in healthy adults. For TCRbeta chain sequencing, PBMC samples from trial participants were taken at day 0 and at day 28 after the second dose.

This specimen was peripheral blood, taken on day 0 of AZD1222 vaccination. Recombination joined TRBV12-3 or TRBV12-4 with TRBJ2-7; TRBD1 lines up with 7 middle nucleotides. This sequence originates from an adult in good health. This receptor carries the CDR3 CASRRQGLGEQYF. DNA sequence: TGTGCCAGCAGAAGACAGGGTCTGGGGGAGCAGTACTTC.